This T cell receptor (beta chain) was retrieved from a study of T cells in Graves' hyperthyroidism and ophthalmopathy. The CDR3 sequence is 15 residues long. Trimming cost V 7 bases and J 10 bases; bases outside gene matches: 12. Germline V gene data show CDR1 as MNHNS and CDR2 as SASEGT. Amplified TCR beta CDR3 regions came from RNA transcripts. In the first-round RT-PCR of the TCR CDR3, the HTBI primer set was used. In TCRdb, the multiplex PCR reads were re-called with MiXCR into one record per CDR3 protein. The table records over 450,000 distinct CDR3 sequences, approximately 15% of them present only once.

The chain carries TRBV6-1 and TRBJ2-1, with 11 bases that match TRBD1. The origin of this receptor is a young woman with Graves' hyperthyroidism. The sample comprised blood. The CDR3 nucleotides are TGTGCCAGCAAGCTCGGGACAGGGGGTTTAGGAGAGCAGTTCTTC. Its translation: CASKLGTGGLGEQFF.